Listed below are T cell receptor beta chains from one sample, sequenced in a study of control samples from healthy donors and cancer patients. Profiled with immunoSEQ multiplex PCR; TCRdb holds only in-frame clones, not every one. The sample holds a few hundred thousand clones, 90% seen once. Sample: PBMCs. The receptors derive from a middle-aged man with head and neck cancer. CDR3s include the opening cysteine and the closing phenylalanine or tryptophan. Fields, in order: V gene, CDR3 length, CDR3 protein.

TRBV3-1/TRBV3-2 14 CASSLLAAYNEQFF
TRBV29-1 13 CSARGFGSYEQYF
TRBV28 15 CASSSYYGTAYEQYF
TRBV12-3/TRBV12-4 12 CASRGGVLEQFF
TRBV7-3 15 CASSFLESSYNEQFF
TRBV7-9 16 CASSEVQGLLRETQYF
TRBV29-1 12 CSVRAEADTQYF
TRBV28 15 CASSSLAGSPDTQYF
TRBV4-3 14 CASSRVRSNYGYTF
TRBV7-2 15 CASSLALNTNTEAFF
TRBV21-1 17 CASNSVPGLAGRETQYF
TRBV7-2 16 CASSLGGQSSGNTIYF
TRBV28 14 CASSKGRNYNEQFF
TRBV28 15 CASSRSGSFRETQYF
TRBV6-6 16 CASSYSLSLSSYEQYF
TRBV4-2 15 CASSLSTGGNSPLHF
TRBV7-9 15 CASSSRDRGATEAFF
TRBV6-5 14 CASTKEGINTEAFF
TRBV30 13 CAWSPGLYNEQFF
TRBV9 16 CASSRTVVPPYNEQFF
TRBV24-1 16 CATSDGGDSPSYEQYF
TRBV12-3/TRBV12-4 13 CASTTHPNTEAFF
TRBV10-3 13 CAISVQGQDEQYF
TRBV7-9 17 CASSPPGQGASGNTIYF
TRBV30 12 CAWSGGSKPQHF
TRBV27 16 CASSSTRDWHTDTQYF
TRBV27 19 CASSPLRTGGRLSNQPQHF
TRBV24-1 15 CATSEQGTGNQPQHF
TRBV6-5 14 CASSQRPNYNEQFF
TRBV5-5 16 CASSFSRGSGANVLTF
TRBV28 13 CASSGISAYEQYF
TRBV4-2 18 CASSQDLRERGRENIQYF
TRBV30 15 CAWTHRDRRNTEAFF
TRBV4-3 15 CASSLSPGRGETQYF
TRBV30 14 CAWKGTANSYEQYF
TRBV30 15 CAWSEWTGGNQPQHF
TRBV6-6 15 CASRDRGRENQPQHF
TRBV2 14 CASSEEIHIGRQFF
TRBV18 15 CASSPGRGPTYEQYF
TRBV5-6 17 CASSPTPPTGGADTQYF
TRBV16 15 CASSLRIENNYGYTF
TRBV18 15 CASSPRATPNTEAFF
TRBV28 18 CASTPDPGVGSGANVLTF